These T cell receptor beta chains were read from a single sample in a study of beta chain features in type 1 diabetes. Sequencing used immunoSEQ multiplex PCR; TCRdb keeps in-frame clones, though not all of them. This sample has 630,000 or so clones; 11% to 15% occur once, and the top ten carry 0.04%. The sequencing input was naive CD4+ T cells from blood. The source is a man younger than 35 with type 1 diabetes. CDR3s leave out the opening cysteine and the closing phenylalanine or tryptophan.

v_gene	j_gene	CDR3aa
TRBV6-5	TRBJ1-1	ASSWGEEAF
TRBV30	TRBJ1-1	ASDRNTEAF
TRBV7-8	TRBJ2-7	ASSPAYEQY
TRBV19	TRBJ2-2	ASSIDLELAGELF
TRBV6-1	TRBJ1-5	ASSAQGSNQPQH
TRBV6-5	TRBJ2-3	ASSSPTFRGGTQY
TRBV2	TRBJ1-1	ASSDQGSTEAF
TRBV4-1	TRBJ1-1	ASSQDLAKGDTEAF
TRBV13	TRBJ2-6	ASRFAGPSGANVLT
TRBV28	TRBJ2-2	ASSPSGASGELF
TRBV4-3	TRBJ2-5	ASSQDQTSGGAGETQY
TRBV10-3	TRBJ2-5	AISNGLTQETQY
TRBV7-2	TRBJ2-5	ASSYDRGPQETQY
TRBV30	TRBJ1-1	AWSVKSPFPRAF
TRBV21-1	TRBJ2-5	ASSKGFGGMLRETQY
TRBV9	TRBJ1-1	ASSVIMNTEAF
TRBV5-1	TRBJ1-1	ASSLDGAKGTEAF
TRBV13	TRBJ2-7	ASSLAGVEQY
TRBV10-3	TRBJ2-6	AIRRGTGGLSGANVLT
TRBV7-9	TRBJ1-2	ASSESGAGHGYT
TRBV7-3	TRBJ2-1	ASSLTGATANEQF
TRBV2	TRBJ2-1	ASLGVDRGRDEQF
TRBV19	TRBJ2-7	ASSISQRPYEQY
TRBV15	TRBJ1-1	ATSRQTGANTEAF
TRBV30	TRBJ1-4	AWNRETNEKLF
TRBV7-2	TRBJ2-5	ASTRGGSETQY
TRBV7-9	TRBJ1-1	ASSFMYRGANTEAF
TRBV5-4	TRBJ2-3	ASSPDRGATDTQY
TRBV13	TRBJ2-7	ASSLNRDPYEQY
TRBV30	TRBJ1-2	AWSRQGAGYGYT